The 20 T cell receptor beta chains reported below all come from one sample, sequenced in a study of shared clonotypes between healthy human individuals. The naive CD8 subset, CD45RO-negative cells positively selected for CCR7, excluded terminally differentiated effector memory CD45RA+ cells. The protocol was immunoSEQ multiplex PCR, while the TCRdb copy is restricted to in-frame clones and leaves out a portion. Of roughly 2,000,000 clones detected, over 85% appear once; the ten largest clones hold approximately 1.7%. The sample taken for sequencing was naive CD8+ T cells from PBMCs. Receptors originate from a man younger than 35 in good health. Some clones in this sample may be carry-over from other donors' samples.

The chain joins TRBV11-2 to TRBJ2-3, with D maybe TRBD1 (5 bases). The CDR3 contains 15 residues. V gave up 1 base and J gave up 5 bases, with 13 bases separating them. CDR1 and CDR2 from the germline V gene are SGHAT and FQNNGV. The CDR3 is CASSLGGREGDTQYF. The CDR3 bases are TGTGCCAGCAGCTTAGGAGGCAGGGAAGGAGATACGCAGTATTTT.

The V call is TRBV6-5, the J call TRBJ1-2, with a tentative D call TRBD1 (5 bases). Germline V CDR1 and CDR2: MNHEY, SVGAGI. This CDR3 is 14 amino acids long. V was pared by 7 bases and J by 6 bases, with 18 bases between. CDR3 sequence reads: CASTTSPGGNGYTF. In DNA form, the CDR3 reads TGTGCCAGCACCACAAGTCCGGGGGGAAATGGCTACACCTTC.

Here the CDR3 reads CASSLGAGGTYEQYF. The CDR3 bases are TGTGCCAGCAGCTTGGGAGCGGGGGGAACCTACGAGCAGTACTTC. The chain links TRBV5-6 to TRBJ2-7; 9 bases line up with TRBD2. The CDR3 length is 15 residues. Germline V lookup: CDR1 SGHDT, CDR2 YYEEEE. Trimming at V came to 0 bases and at J to 2 bases, leaving 3 bases not matched to a gene.

The rearrangement uses TRBV28 and TRBJ2-3, with D tentatively TRBD2 (6 bases). The germline CDR1 and CDR2 sequences are MDHEN and SYDVKM. This CDR3 comprises 17 residues. The V gene lost 3 bases and the J gene lost 0 bases, with 16 bases spanning the gap. CDR3 in DNA: TGTGCCAGCAGTTTTTACCCCCGGAGGGTTAGCACAGATACGCAGTATTTT. Amino acid sequence: CASSFYPRRVSTDTQYF.

This chain links TRBV28 with TRBJ2-7; TRBD2 matches at 8 bases. The J segment lost 0 bases and the V segment lost 7 bases, leaving 8 bases of the junction unmatched. CDR3 length equals 15 residues. CDR1 is MDHEN and CDR2 is SYDVKM in the germline V gene. The CDR3 DNA reads TGTGCCAGCACCCGACTAGCGTTGAGCTCCTACGAGCAGTACTTC. It is translated as CASTRLALSSYEQYF.

Comments on this clone: Other DNA sequences from this sample encode an identical CDR3 as well. The chain joins TRBV19 to TRBJ1-1, with unresolved D. CDR1 is LNHDA and CDR2 is SQIVND in the germline V gene (reference sequence). With 0 bases removed from V and 1 base from J, the gap between germline ends came to 6 bases. The length of the CDR3 is 14 residues. This CDR3 reads CASSIDLENTEAFF. In DNA, the CDR3 is TGTGCCAGTAGTATAGATTTAGAGAACACTGAAGCTTTCTTT.

The J gene is TRBJ2-7, the V gene TRBV7-7, with TRBD2 matching over 8 bases. CDR3 length: 17 residues. Germline V gives CDR1 SSHAT, CDR2 FNYEAQ (reference sequence). After removal of 3 bases from V and 3 bases from J, the junction contained 13 bases not matched to a gene. The CDR3 protein is CASSFGRVEGSNYEQYF. DNA of the CDR3: TGTGCCAGCAGCTTCGGGAGGGTAGAGGGGTCCAACTACGAGCAGTACTTC.

This clone was observed a single time. CDR3 in DNA: TGTGCCAGCAGTTTTCCACTAGCGGGAGGGCGGAGGTCCTACAATGAGCAGTTCTTC. Its translation: CASSFPLAGGRRSYNEQFF. The rearrangement uses TRBV28 and TRBJ2-1; 13 nucleotides line up with TRBD2. With 3 bases clipped from V and 1 base from J, the junction kept 9 bases outside the gene matches. CDR3 length equals 19 residues. Germline assignment: CDR1 MDHEN and CDR2 SYDVKM. Full variable domain (missing parts from reference TRBV28 and TRBJ2-1): DVKVTQSSRYLVKRTGEKVFLECVQDMDHENMFWYRQDPGLGLRLIYFSYDVKMKEKGDIPEGYSVSREKKERFSLILESASTNQTSMYLCASSFPLAGGRRSYNEQFFGPGTRLTVL.

V is TRBV4-2 and J is TRBJ1-5; 9 bases fit TRBD1. Looked up from germline, CDR1 is LGHNA and CDR2 is YNFKEQ. The CDR3 spans 17 residues. V dropped 1 base and J dropped 6; count of bases not matched to a gene: 10. Here the CDR3 DNA reads TGTGCCAGCAGCCAAGCCTTCGGGGGACAGGGAGGTCAGCCCCAGCATTTT. Translating it yields CASSQAFGGQGGQPQHF.

In DNA, the CDR3 is TGCGCCAGCAGCCAAGCAGGGGGTATGAACACTGAAGCTTTCTTT. The encoded protein is CASSQAGGMNTEAFF. This rearrangement joins TRBV4-3 to TRBJ1-1, with 7 bases that match TRBD1. Trimming removed 1 base from V and 0 bases from J; junction bases left unmatched: 2. The CDR3 is 15 residues long. Germline V gives CDR1 LGHNA, CDR2 YSLEER.

The V and J genes are TRBV30 and TRBJ2-3, with TRBD2 as a possible D gene (5 bases). V shed 0 bases and J shed 2 bases, with 12 bases lying between them. The CDR3 extends over 15 amino acids. Per germline, CDR1 GTSNPN and CDR2 SVGIG (reference sequence). The DNA for the CDR3 is TGTGCCTGGAGTGTACTAGGGCCTGACACAGATACGCAGTATTTT. It specifies CAWSVLGPDTDTQYF.

The chain couples TRBV28 to TRBJ2-3; perhaps TRBD2 as D (6 bases). V was clipped by 3 bases and J by 4 bases, with 11 bases between them. CDR1 is MDHEN and CDR2 is SYDVKM in the germline V gene. This CDR3 is 14 amino acids long. CDR3 DNA sequence: TGTGCCAGCAGTTTCTCGGGAGCTGCAGATACGCAGTATTTT. It codes for CASSFSGAADTQYF.

The CDR3 bases are TGTGCCAGCAGCTTTCGGCAGGGATGGGGCACAGATACGCAGTATTTT. This sequence encodes CASSFRQGWGTDTQYF. J is TRBJ2-3 and V is TRBV9; D may be TRBD1 (5 bases). Germline V gene sequence: CDR1 SGDLS, CDR2 YYNGEE. V shed 4 bases and J shed 1 base, with 16 bases lying between them. The length of the CDR3 is 16 residues.

V gene TRBV5-1 combines with J gene TRBJ2-1; 11 bases are a match to TRBD1. The V gene's germline CDR1 is SGHRS and CDR2 YFSETQ. With 0 bases clipped from V and 4 bases from J, the junction kept 9 bases outside the gene matches. The CDR3 length is 18 residues. The CDR3 region has the DNA TGCGCCAGCAGCTTGGGCGCTTTACGGGACAGGGGGTACAATGAGCAGTTCTTC. Translating gives CASSLGALRDRGYNEQFF.

This chain connects TRBV13 to TRBJ2-1, with unresolved D. The CDR3 consists of 12 residues. The germline gives CDR1 PRHDT, CDR2 FYEKMQ (reference sequence). Trimming shortened V by 5 bases and J by 9 bases, and 11 bases separated the two germline ends. The CDR3, as DNA: TGTGCCAGCAGCCTACCTAAGAGTGAGCAGTTCTTC. Translation gives CASSLPKSEQFF.

A note on this clone: This specimen includes other DNA sequences encoding the same CDR3. The rearrangement uses TRBV9 and TRBJ2-7, with 12 positions matching TRBD1. The CDR3 has 15 amino acids. Trimming removed 3 bases from V and 4 bases from J; junction bases left unmatched: 5. The germline V gene has CDR1 SGDLS and CDR2 YYNGEE. The CDR3 sequence is CASSAPGQGAYEQYF. The CDR3 DNA follows: TGTGCCAGCAGCGCACCGGGACAGGGGGCTTACGAGCAGTACTTC.

This clone was observed a single time. CDR3 DNA sequence: TGTGCCAGCAGCTTTCTCCCACTCAGTCCCTATGGCTACACCTTC. Translated: CASSFLPLSPYGYTF. The J gene is TRBJ1-2, the V gene TRBV7-8; no reliable D call. The ends were cut back, 3 bases at V and 4 bases at J, with 15 bases in the middle. The CDR3 sequence is 15 residues long. In germline, CDR1 is SGHVS, CDR2 FQNEAQ.

As for this clone: Other DNA sequences in the sample encode the same CDR3. The chain recombines TRBV7-3 with TRBJ2-3; perhaps TRBD2 as D (6 bases). With 5 bases removed from V and 6 bases from J, the gap between germline ends came to 18 bases. This CDR3 is 15 amino acids long. Germline loops: CDR1 SGHTA, CDR2 FQGTGA. CDR3 amino acids: CASSPLAGGSDTQYF. The CDR3 DNA reads TGTGCCAGCAGCCCGCTTGCTGGAGGGAGCGATACGCAGTATTTT.

On this clone: The same CDR3 also results from other DNA sequences found in this sample. The gene calls are TRBV28 and TRBJ1-5; weak D call: TRBD1 (5 bases). This CDR3 contains 15 residues. V was cut by 3 bases and J by 2 bases, with 11 bases left in between. Looked up from germline, CDR1 is MDHEN and CDR2 is SYDVKM. For the CDR3, the DNA is TGTGCCAGCAGTTTCTTAGGGGTGGGCAATCAGCCCCAGCATTTT. This encodes CASSFLGVGNQPQHF. The entire variable domain, with the rest obtained from reference TRBV28 and TRBJ1-5, is as follows: DVKVTQSSRYLVKRTGEKVFLECVQDMDHENMFWYRQDPGLGLRLIYFSYDVKMKEKGDIPEGYSVSREKKERFSLILESASTNQTSMYLCASSFLGVGNQPQHFGDGTRLSIL.

This chain links TRBV7-8 with TRBJ1-5; D is uncertain. Per germline, CDR1 SGHVS and CDR2 FQNEAQ. Trimming pared 1 base from V and 3 bases from J, leaving 10 bases between. This CDR3 is 15 amino acids long. The CDR3 loop reads CASSLEGGVNQPQHF. DNA of the CDR3: TGTGCCAGCAGCTTAGAAGGAGGCGTCAATCAGCCCCAGCATTTT.